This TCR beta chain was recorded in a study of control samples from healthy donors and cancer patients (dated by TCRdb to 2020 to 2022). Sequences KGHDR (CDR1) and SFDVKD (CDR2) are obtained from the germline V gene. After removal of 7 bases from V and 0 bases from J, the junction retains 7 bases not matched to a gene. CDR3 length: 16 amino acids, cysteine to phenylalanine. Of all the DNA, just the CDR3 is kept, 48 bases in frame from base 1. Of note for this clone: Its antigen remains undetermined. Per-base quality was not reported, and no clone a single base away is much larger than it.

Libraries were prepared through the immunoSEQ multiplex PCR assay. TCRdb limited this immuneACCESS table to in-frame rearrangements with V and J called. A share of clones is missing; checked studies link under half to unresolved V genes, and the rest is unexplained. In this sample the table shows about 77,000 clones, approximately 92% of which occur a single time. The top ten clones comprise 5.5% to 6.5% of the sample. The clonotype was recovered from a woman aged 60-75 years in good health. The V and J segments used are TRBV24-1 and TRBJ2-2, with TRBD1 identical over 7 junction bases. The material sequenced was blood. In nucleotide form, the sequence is TGTGCCACCAGATCCACCGGGACAGCGAACACCGGGGAGCTGTTTTTT. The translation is CATRSTGTANTGELFF.